The table lists the clone carrying this T cell receptor beta chain with many counts. The antigen is unknown. This sample is part of a study of T cells in Graves' hyperthyroidism and ophthalmopathy. This CDR3 is built from 12 residues. V lost 3 bases and J lost 9, with 14 bases in between. CDR1 and CDR2 (germline): GTSNPN, SVGIG (reference sequence). Study-level results: Researchers report that a 13 V-J model separated ophthalmopathy from stable hyperthyroidism. Blood shared most expanded thyroid clonotypes above 0.001.

Researchers amplified the TCR beta CDR3 regions from RNA transcripts. The study used the HTBI primer set for a first-round RT-PCR of the TCR CDR3. MiXCR, run by TCRdb on the multiplex PCR reads, gives a single entry per CDR3 protein. The sample shows more than 350,000 distinct CDR3 sequences, about 17% of them seen only once. Every diagnosis used clinical symptoms, serum thyroxine and TRAb, thyroid ultrasound and orbital computed tomography. Sequencing was done on a sample of blood. The genes are TRBV30 and TRBJ1-1; D is undetermined. This TCR was recovered from a woman between 25 and 40 years old with Graves' hyperthyroidism that later progressed to Graves' ophthalmopathy. CDR3 amino acids: CAWRGSGEQAFF. The CDR3 DNA reads TGTGCCTGGAGGGGATCCGGGGAGCAAGCTTTCTTT.